This TCR beta chain is from a study of cytomegalovirus exposure and HLA in healthy donors (dated by TCRdb to 2015 to 2018). For context, the study as a whole: According to an earlier analysis of a few hundred of the donors, about 190 million T cells yielded 100 million or so unique TCR beta sequences and about 300 Gb of sequence data. The study used immunosequencing to profile the T cell repertoires of more than 650 subjects and linked those repertoires to cytomegalovirus serostatus. Class I and class II HLA loci were covered by the typing at four-digit resolution. The study aimed to test whether signatures of past pathogen exposure could be identified by cataloging public T cell receptors. An earlier analysis of about 620 of the donors applied high-throughput TCR beta sequencing to assess whether each TCR beta V gene segment acted as functional or pseudogenic. Around 320 gigabases of sequencing data and 70 million to 85 million unique TCR sequences were included in an early release covering about 700 HLA-typed donors. Among the roughly 380 genotyped donors, 81% belonged to the genetic ancestry cluster associated with self-reported Caucasian donors. Donor age, sex, ethnicity and CMV serostatus were compiled together with the repertoire data. To predict cytomegalovirus infection status, the study combined high-throughput TCR immunosequencing, statistical association of individual TCRs with disease status, and machine learning. On average, around 230,000 unique TCR beta nucleotide sequences were sequenced per donor among 398 genotyped donors of the cohort, with roughly 18% of those sequences being non-productive. Typing coverage differed by locus: A, B, C, DRB1 and DQB1 were typed in roughly 629-640 donors, DQA1 in about 550, DPA1 in some 610, and DPB1 in 450 to 480. All discovery cohort repertoires had been generated on a single sequencing platform. Roughly 5 DR-DQ haplotypes were handled as single units for association and clustering because linkage in the cohort was strong. Rather than using new phenotypic data, the later analysis identified candidate immune exposures from TCR beta sequences and from how often those sequences occurred across donors. A later analysis re-examined previously published TCR beta repertoires from around 670 donors and added high-resolution HLA genotyping to investigate patterns of TCR occurrence. In addition to the first cohort of 650 to 800 subjects, a separate validation cohort of approximately 130 different subjects was used. In a later genetic analysis, genome-wide SNP genotypes for about 55% of the 666 donors were used, and that subset was treated as a discovery cohort. What the study reported, not specific to this receptor: Only TCR beta chains were sequenced in this cohort, and the absence of alpha or paired-chain data limited detectable features. The 87-base-pair reads could not distinguish some IMGT-functional V segments, including TRBV6-2 and TRBV6-3, so those segments were excluded. A cluster of highly shared sequence variants was judged likely to represent a technical artifact of the sequencing pipeline. Most TCR sequences were observed very rarely across donors, whereas some public TCRs were present in many individuals. The classifier was reported to diagnose cytomegalovirus status with high specificity and sensitivity in both the original and validation cohorts. According to a later analysis, TCR association rates differed among HLA loci, with DRB1 alleles showing the most associated TCRs and HLA-C alleles showing the fewest. At a false discovery rate of 0.05, a later analysis linked around 15,000 TCR beta sequences to specific HLA alleles. A later analysis found that most CMV-associated TCR beta chains appeared HLA-restricted, with HLA associations seemingly driven largely by CMV exposure. A later analysis found that HLA-associated TCR beta chains were more clonally expanded and had lower generation probabilities than equally common non-associated chains. The presence/absence analyses assumed that sequencing depth was roughly uniform across donors, and that assumption may not be true. An earlier analysis of some 590 of the donors showed that most TCR beta V segments appeared in productive rearrangements either about 87% or about 30% of the time, which broadly matched IMGT annotations. According to a later genetic analysis, donors in an Asian-associated ancestry cluster had fewer N-insertions in productive TCRs than the roughly 670-donor mean. The study gave a list of some 150 TCR beta chains associated with cytomegalovirus. CMV serostatus was the only immune exposure information available for the cohort. In a later genetic analysis, a missense DCLRE1C variant was associated with V-gene and J-gene trimming of TCR beta chains, and the association was replicated in an independent cohort. Because HLA typing was unavailable for some donors at each locus, only the typed subset was used in association tests. A few of the identified cytomegalovirus-associated TCR beta chains were confirmed in vitro to be specific for cytomegalovirus antigens. When HLA alleles, especially DR and DQ, strongly co-occurred, TCR associations were difficult to assign to individual alleles. The authors suggested that the approach could potentially be extended to other disease states and immunological phenotypes. A later analysis reported that several top co-occurrence clusters appeared linked to parvovirus B19, influenza, CMV and Epstein-Barr virus. Correlated functional status among segregating V segments might reflect linkage disequilibrium, but an unknown experimental factor could not be ruled out. Because counts were too low, about 18 rarely observed V segments, including chromosome 9 orphons, were excluded from the earlier analysis of around 640 of the donors. A further reported finding was that TCR beta sequences accurately predicted the HLA-A and HLA-B alleles for most subjects in the first cohort.

In total, 500 to 700 healthy bone marrow donors made up the cohort. All cohort members were sampled while nominally healthy, although unrecorded immune exposures were likely present. The donor tested CMV seropositive and was one of the 289 seropositive cohort members. Each donor provided a peripheral blood sample, and peripheral blood mononuclear cells were used for TCR beta sequencing. The Qiagen DNeasy Blood Extraction Kit was used to extract genomic DNA from the blood cell samples. Libraries were made using the immunoSEQ multiplex PCR assay. For the multiplex PCR, a mixture combining 60 forward primers for TCR Vbeta segments and 13 reverse primers for TCR Jbeta segments was used. The CDR3 region of rearranged TCR beta genes was amplified from genomic DNA by a multiplex PCR assay. Amplified TCR beta libraries were sequenced as 87-base-pair reads on the Illumina HiSeq System. For the original study's pipeline: A later analysis counted about 80 million unique TCR beta chains across the 550 to 800 repertoires, and some 11 million of these chains were shared by at least two donors. A nearest-neighbor algorithm error-corrected the raw reads and collapsed the reads into unique sequences, merging closely related sequences to remove PCR and sequencing errors. V, D and J gene segments were assigned by aligning CDR3 sequences to IMGT reference sequences. For a sequence to be retained, a match of at least six nucleotides to both a V gene segment and a J gene segment was required. A rearrangement was called productive if the CDR3 had no stop codons and remained in frame with V and J, and every other rearrangement was called non-productive. CDR3 was defined according to IMGT convention as the region running from the second conserved V-encoded cysteine to the conserved J-encoded phenylalanine. Sequences without an unambiguous match to a single V gene segment were excluded from the earlier analysis of over 500 of the donors. An earlier analysis of a few hundred of the donors called V segments functional above 56.7% productive rearrangements and segregating when the between-donor standard deviation exceeded 5%. To diagnose cytomegalovirus status from the catalog of TCR beta chain sequences, a statistical classification framework was built. In a later analysis, TCR nucleotide sequences were compared against IMGT/GENE-DB human TR gene sequences so that V and J genes could be assigned. In a later analysis, CDR3 sequences and most-parsimonious VDJ recombination scenarios were assigned using the TCRdist pipeline. In a later analysis, each TCR beta chain was defined by its CDR3 amino acid sequence together with its V-gene family, and reads lacking a unique V-gene family were excluded. In a later analysis, 450 to 600 highly shared, low-generation-probability nucleotide sequences were removed to address suspected cross-contamination and a sequencing artifact. For each public chain, a later analysis derived a clonal expansion index from normalized ranks of inferred template counts within each repertoire. In a later analysis, generation probabilities were computed using a VDJ recombination model fitted to out-of-frame rearrangements, and the results were checked against IGoR. A later analysis scored TCR-TCR, TCR-HLA and TCR-CMV co-occurrence with hypergeometric tests, applying a repertoire-size bias correction to TCR pairs. A later analysis estimated false discovery rates by permuting HLA or CMV assignments 20 times. In a later analysis, co-occurring TCRs were grouped with DBSCAN, and TCRdist sequence similarity was added when clustering was performed within HLA-allele-positive subsets. Repertoires with fewer than 30,000 or more than 120,000 public chains, plus five repertoires with anomalous nucleotide sharing, were excluded from co-occurrence clustering. TCRdb obtained this table from immuneACCESS and retained in-frame rearrangements with V and J assigned. These tables miss some clones; where compared with another copy, unresolved V genes account for less than half of the shortfall, and the remainder is unexplained. V and J calls and clone size are given by that table; D and trimming were obtained from the DNA. The sample table records about 120,000 clones; approximately 81% of these occur just once. Approximately 4.3% of the sample rests with the top ten.

Including cysteine and phenylalanine, the CDR3 has 13 amino acids. Here the CDR3 DNA is all that survives: 39 bases in frame from base 1. At the junction V is shortened by 7 bases and J by 2 bases, with 11 bases in between. Concerning this clone itself: The antigen it recognizes is unknown. It has no much larger one-base neighbor in the sample; base qualities were not kept.

Here the chain combines TRBV6-7 and TRBJ1-2; the D region possibly corresponds to TRBD1 (6 bases align). TRBV6-7 is an ORF; its function is uncertain. Sequencing was performed on PBMCs. The origin of this receptor is a man aged 30 to 39 in good health and CMV-seropositive. The DNA sequence is TGTGCCAGCACCTTAGGGACAAACTATGGCTACACCTTC. Translated, this is CASTLGTNYGYTF.